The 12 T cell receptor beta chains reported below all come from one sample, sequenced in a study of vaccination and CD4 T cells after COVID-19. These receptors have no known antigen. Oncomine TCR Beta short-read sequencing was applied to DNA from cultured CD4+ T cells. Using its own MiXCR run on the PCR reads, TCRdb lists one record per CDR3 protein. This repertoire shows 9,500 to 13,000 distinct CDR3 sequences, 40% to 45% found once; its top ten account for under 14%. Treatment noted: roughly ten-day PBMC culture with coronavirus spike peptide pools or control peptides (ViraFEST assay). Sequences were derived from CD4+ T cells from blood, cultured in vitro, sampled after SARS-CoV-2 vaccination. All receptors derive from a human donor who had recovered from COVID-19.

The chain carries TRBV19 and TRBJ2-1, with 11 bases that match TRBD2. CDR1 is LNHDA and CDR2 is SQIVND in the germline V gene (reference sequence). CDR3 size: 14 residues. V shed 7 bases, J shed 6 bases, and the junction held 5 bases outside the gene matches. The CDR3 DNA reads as TGTGCCAGTACTCGGACTAGCGGGCCCAATGAGCAGTTCTTC. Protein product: CASTRTSGPNEQFF.

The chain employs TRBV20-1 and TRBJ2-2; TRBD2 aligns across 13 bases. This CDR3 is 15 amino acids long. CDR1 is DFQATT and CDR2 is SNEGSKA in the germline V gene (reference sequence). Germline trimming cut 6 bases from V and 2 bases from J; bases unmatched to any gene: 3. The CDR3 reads CSAGLAGVNTGELFF. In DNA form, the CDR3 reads TGCAGTGCCGGACTAGCGGGAGTTAACACCGGGGAGCTGTTTTTT.

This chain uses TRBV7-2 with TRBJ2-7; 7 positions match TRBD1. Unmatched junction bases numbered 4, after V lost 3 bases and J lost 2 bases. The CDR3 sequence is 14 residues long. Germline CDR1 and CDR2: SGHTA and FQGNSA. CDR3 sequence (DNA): TGTGCCAGCAGCTTGGGACAGCAAACCTACGAGCAGTACTTC. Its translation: CASSLGQQTYEQYF.

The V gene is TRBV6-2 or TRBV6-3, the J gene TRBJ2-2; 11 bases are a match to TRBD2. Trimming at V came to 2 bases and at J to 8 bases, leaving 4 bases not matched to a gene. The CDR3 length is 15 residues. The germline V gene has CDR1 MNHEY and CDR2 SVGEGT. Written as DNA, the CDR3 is TGTGCCAGCAGTTACATCGCTAGCGGGAGGGGGGAGCTGTTTTTT. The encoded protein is CASSYIASGRGELFF.

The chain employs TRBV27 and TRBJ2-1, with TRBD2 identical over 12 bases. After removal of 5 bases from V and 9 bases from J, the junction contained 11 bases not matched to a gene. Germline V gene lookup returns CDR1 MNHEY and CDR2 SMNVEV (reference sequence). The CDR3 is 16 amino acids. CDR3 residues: CASSPSGRASGGEQFF. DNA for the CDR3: TGTGCCAGCAGTCCTAGCGGGAGGGCCTCTGGGGGTGAGCAGTTCTTC.

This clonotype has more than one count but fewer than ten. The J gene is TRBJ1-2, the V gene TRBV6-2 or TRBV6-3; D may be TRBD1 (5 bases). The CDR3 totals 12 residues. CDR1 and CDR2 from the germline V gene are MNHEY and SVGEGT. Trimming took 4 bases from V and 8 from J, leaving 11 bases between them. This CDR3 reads CASSSQGGGYTF. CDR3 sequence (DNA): TGTGCCAGCAGTTCTCAGGGCGGCGGCTACACCTTC.

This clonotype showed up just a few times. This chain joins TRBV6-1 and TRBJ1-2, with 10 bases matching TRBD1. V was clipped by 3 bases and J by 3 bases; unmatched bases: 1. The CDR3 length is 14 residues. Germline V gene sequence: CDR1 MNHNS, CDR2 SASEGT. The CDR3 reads CASSDGTGDYGYTF. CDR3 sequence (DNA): TGTGCCAGCAGTGACGGGACAGGGGACTATGGCTACACCTTC.

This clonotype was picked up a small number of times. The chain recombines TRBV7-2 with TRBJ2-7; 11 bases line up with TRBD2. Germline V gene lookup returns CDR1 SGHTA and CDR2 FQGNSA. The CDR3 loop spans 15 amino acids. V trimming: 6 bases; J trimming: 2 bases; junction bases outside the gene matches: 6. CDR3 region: CASRPLAGGPYEQYF. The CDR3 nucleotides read TGTGCCAGCAGGCCTCTAGCGGGAGGCCCCTACGAGCAGTACTTC. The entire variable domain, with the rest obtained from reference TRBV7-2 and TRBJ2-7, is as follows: GAGVSQSPSNKVTEKGKDVELRCDPISGHTALYWYRQSLGQGLEFLIYFQGNSAPDKSGLPSDRFSAERTGGSVSTLTIQRTQQEDSAVYLCASRPLAGGPYEQYFGPGTRLTVT.

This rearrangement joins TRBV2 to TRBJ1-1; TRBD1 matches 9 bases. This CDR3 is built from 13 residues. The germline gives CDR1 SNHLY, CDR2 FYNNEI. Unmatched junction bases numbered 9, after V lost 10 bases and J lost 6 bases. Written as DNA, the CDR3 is TGTGCCATAGGGACAGGGTCTACTCCTGAAGCTTTCTTT. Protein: CAIGTGSTPEAFF. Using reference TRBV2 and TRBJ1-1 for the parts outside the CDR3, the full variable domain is EPEVTQTPSHQVTQMGQEVILRCVPISNHLYFYWYRQILGQKVEFLVSFYNNEISEKSEIFDDQFSVERPDGSNFTLKIRSTKLEDSAMYFCAIGTGSTPEAFFGQGTRLTVV.

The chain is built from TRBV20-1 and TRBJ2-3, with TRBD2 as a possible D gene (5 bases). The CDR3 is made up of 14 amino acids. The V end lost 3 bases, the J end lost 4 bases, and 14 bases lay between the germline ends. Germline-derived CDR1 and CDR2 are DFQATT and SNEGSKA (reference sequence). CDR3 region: CSARHRGLADTQYF. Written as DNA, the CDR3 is TGCAGTGCTAGGCACCGGGGTCTTGCAGATACGCAGTATTTT.

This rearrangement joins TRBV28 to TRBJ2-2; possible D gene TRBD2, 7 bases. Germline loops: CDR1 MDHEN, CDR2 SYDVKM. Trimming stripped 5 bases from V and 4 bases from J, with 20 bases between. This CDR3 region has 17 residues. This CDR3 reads CASSPPRGARPTGELFF. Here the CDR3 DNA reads TGTGCCAGCAGTCCCCCCCGGGGGGCACGACCCACCGGGGAGCTGTTTTTT.

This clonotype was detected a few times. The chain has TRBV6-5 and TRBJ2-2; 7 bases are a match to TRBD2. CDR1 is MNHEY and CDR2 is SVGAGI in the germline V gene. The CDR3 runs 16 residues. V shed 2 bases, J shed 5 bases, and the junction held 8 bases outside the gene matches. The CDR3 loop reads CASSYQSGTRTGELFF. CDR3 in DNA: TGTGCCAGCAGTTACCAGAGCGGGACGAGGACCGGGGAGCTGTTTTTT.